This T cell receptor beta chain was obtained from a study of blood T cells in healthy people across ages. The study drew donors from healthy Caucasian individuals in Russia aged about 6 to 90. Through a sample-barcoded 5' primer and a J-beta primer mix, a second PCR was run for about 7 to 12 cycles. Each CDR3 protein is one row after TCRdb ran MiXCR on the 5' RACE reads. The table lists 1,500,000 or so distinct CDR3 sequences, roughly 60% of them singletons. The V gene's germline CDR1 is MNHEY and CDR2 SMNVEV (reference sequence). The CDR3 extends over 15 amino acids. Only one count was recorded for this clonotype.

The sequenced sample consisted of blood. The sequence derives from a man between 18 and 29 years old in good health. The J gene is TRBJ2-4, the V gene TRBV27; D is ambiguous. The tail of the sequence fits TRBJ2-7 better, so the J call may be wrong. The CDR3 nucleotides read TGTGCCAGCAGTTTATCCTGGCAAAACGGCCACGAGCAGTACTTC. It codes for CASSLSWQNGHEQYF.